This record concerns one T cell receptor delta chain sequence. Other DNA sequences within the sample encode an identical CDR3. Germline V gene lookup returns CDR1 GEAIGNYY and CDR2 EKD. The CDR3 has 19 amino acids. V shed 0 bases and J 0 bases; nucleotides not matched to a gene: 6. These data are taken from a study of gamma-delta chains in newborns, infants, children. Looking at the study overall: Microbial exposure reportedly drives polyclonal innate γδ T cell expansion after birth.

TCRdb redid clone calling on the reads using CATT. The repertoire holds 4,000 to 5,000 delta-chain clones, with roughly 6.2% as singletons. Sequencing was performed on blood. The chain is built from TRDV2 and TRDJ3, with 8 bases fitting TRDD3. The TCR sequence derives from a child who was a newborn, infant or young child, either healthy, febrile or measles-vaccinated (not recorded which). The CDR3 sequence is CACDTVLGASSWDTRQMFF. CDR3 sequence (DNA): TGTGCCTGTGACACCGTACTGGGGGCAAGCTCCTGGGACACCCGACAGATGTTTTTC.